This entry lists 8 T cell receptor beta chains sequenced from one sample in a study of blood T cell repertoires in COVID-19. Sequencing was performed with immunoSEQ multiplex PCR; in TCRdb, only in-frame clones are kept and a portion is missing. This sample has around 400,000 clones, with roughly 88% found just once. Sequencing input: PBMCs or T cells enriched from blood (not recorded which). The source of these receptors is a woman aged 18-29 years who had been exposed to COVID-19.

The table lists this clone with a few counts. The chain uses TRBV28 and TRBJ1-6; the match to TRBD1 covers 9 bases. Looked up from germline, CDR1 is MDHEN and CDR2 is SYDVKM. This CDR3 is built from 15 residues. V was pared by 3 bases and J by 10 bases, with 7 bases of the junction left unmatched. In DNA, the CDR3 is TGTGCCAGCAGTTTTTGGGACAGGGTAGGGTCACCCCTCCACTTT. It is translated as CASSFWDRVGSPLHF.

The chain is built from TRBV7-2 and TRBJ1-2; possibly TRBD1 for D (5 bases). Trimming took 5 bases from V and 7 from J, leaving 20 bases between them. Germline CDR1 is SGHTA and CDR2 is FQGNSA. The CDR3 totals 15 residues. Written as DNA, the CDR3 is TGTGCCAGCAGCCCCCGAGGCGGGGGAGCAGGTGGCTACACCTTC. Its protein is CASSPRGGGAGGYTF.

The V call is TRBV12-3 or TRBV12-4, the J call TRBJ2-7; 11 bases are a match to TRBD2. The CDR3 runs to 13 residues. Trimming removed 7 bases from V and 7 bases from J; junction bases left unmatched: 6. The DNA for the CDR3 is TGTGCCAGCAAAAGACTAGCGGGGAGTGAGCAGTACTTC. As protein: CASKRLAGSEQYF.

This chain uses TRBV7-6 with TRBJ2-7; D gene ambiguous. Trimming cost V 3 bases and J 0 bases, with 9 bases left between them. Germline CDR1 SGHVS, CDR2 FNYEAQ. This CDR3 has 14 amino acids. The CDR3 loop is CASSLTGSSYEQYF. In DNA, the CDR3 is TGTGCCAGCAGCTTGACGGGTAGCTCCTACGAGCAGTACTTC. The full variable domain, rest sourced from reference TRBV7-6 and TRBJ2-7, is GAGVSQSPRYKVTKRGQDVALRCDPISGHVSLYWYRQALGQGPEFLTYFNYEAQQDKSGLPNDRFSAERPEGSISTLTIQRTEQRDSAMYRCASSLTGSSYEQYFGPGTRLTVT.

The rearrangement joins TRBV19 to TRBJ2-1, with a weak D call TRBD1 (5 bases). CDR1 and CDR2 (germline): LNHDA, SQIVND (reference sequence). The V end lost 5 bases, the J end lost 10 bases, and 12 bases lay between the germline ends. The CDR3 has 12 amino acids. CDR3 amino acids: CASSLRDYEQFF. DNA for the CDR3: TGTGCCAGTAGTCTCAGGGATTACGAGCAGTTCTTC.

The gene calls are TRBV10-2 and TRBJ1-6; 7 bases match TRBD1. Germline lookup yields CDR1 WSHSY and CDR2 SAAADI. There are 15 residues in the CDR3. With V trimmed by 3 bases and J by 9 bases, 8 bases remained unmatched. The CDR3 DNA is TGCGCCAGCAGTGATGGGCAGGGGGTACGTTCACCCCTCCACTTT. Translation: CASSDGQGVRSPLHF.

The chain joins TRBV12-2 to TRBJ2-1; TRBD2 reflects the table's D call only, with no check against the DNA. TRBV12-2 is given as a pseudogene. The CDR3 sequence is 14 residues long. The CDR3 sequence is CASRPRRVYNEQFF. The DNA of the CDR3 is TGTGCAAGTCGCCCCAGGAGGGTTTACAATGAGCAGTTCTTC.

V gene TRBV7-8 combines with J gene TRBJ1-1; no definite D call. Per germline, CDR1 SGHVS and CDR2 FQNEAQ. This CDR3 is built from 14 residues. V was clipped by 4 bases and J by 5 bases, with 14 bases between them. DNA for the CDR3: TGTGCCAGCAGCTCGGCCCAGCCGGGGACTGAAGCTTTCTTT. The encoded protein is CASSSAQPGTEAFF.